This T cell receptor (beta chain) was profiled in a study of radiotherapy plus CTLA-4 blockade in lung cancer. Study-level background: With 31% of patients having disease control, objective responses were seen in approximately 19%.

Focal radiation was given together with CTLA-4 blockade (ipilimumab) to patients with chemo-refractory metastatic non-small-cell lung cancer. As for this clone: Its matching antigen is unknown.

Using immunoSEQ multiplex PCR, the repertoire was profiled, and TCRdb retains in-frame clones only, with some absent. Here the sample spans 45,000 or so clones, approximately 76% being singletons. Study results and limitations: Expansion in blood of tumor-derived TCR clones was seen after radiotherapy plus ipilimumab. The best prediction of response reportedly came from early blood T cell clone dynamics, with interferon-beta.

The trim removed 6 bases at V and 0 bases at J, leaving 3 bases unmatched. The germline V gene encodes CDR1 SGHNT and CDR2 YYREEE (reference sequence). The CDR3 has 14 amino acids. The sequence was obtained from a human donor with non-small cell lung cancer who had stable disease on radiotherapy plus ipilimumab. J is TRBJ2-3 and V is TRBV5-4, with 8 bases matching TRBD2. This material consisted of peripheral blood, taken from a patient treated with radiotherapy plus ipilimumab. CDR3 residues: CASTSGGSTDTQYF. CDR3 bases: TGTGCCAGCACCAGCGGGGGAAGCACAGATACGCAGTATTTT. Full variable domain (missing parts from reference TRBV5-4 and TRBJ2-3): ETGVTQSPTHLIKTRGQQVTLRCSSQSGHNTVSWYQQALGQGPQFIFQYYREEENGRGNFPPRFSGLQFPNYSSELNVNALELDDSALYLCASTSGGSTDTQYFGPGTRLTVL.